Included here is one T cell receptor (beta chain) sequence, with context. No antigen is known for it. Germline V gene data show CDR1 as PRHDT and CDR2 as FYEKMQ (reference sequence). This CDR3 is built from 20 residues. The sample comes from a study of monozygotic twins with inflammatory bowel disease. Study observations and caveats: The inverse Simpson measure of TCRbeta diversity was lower in IBD patients than in healthy co-twins. Patient repertoires may carry noise from differing immunosuppressive treatments.

TCR libraries each used roughly 3,500 ng of total RNA. Each UMI, carrying a 6-nucleotide sample barcode, came from template switching. For each CDR3 protein, TCRdb gives one entry from its re-call of the 5' RACE reads, without DNA. In all, the sample yields some 89,000 distinct CDR3 sequences. The chain is built from TRBV13 and TRBJ2-1; without DNA, the TCRdb call of TRBD2 cannot be checked. The sequence was obtained from a human donor with ulcerative colitis or Crohn's disease, or a healthy co-twin of an affected twin (not recorded which). Sequenced material: blood. This CDR3 is CASSLGLGSGGPTSYNEQFF.